The 9 T cell receptor beta chains presented below share a single source sample, sequenced in a study of blood T cell repertoires in COVID-19. Libraries were prepared by immunoSEQ multiplex PCR; TCRdb keeps only in-frame clonotypes and omits some of them. The profile shows more than 200,000 clones, 70% to 90% of them singletons. What was sequenced was peripheral blood. Receptors originate from a man aged 45-65 years with COVID-19, enrolled during active disease.

V is TRBV4-3 and J is TRBJ2-1; D remains unclear. Germline V gene data show CDR1 as LGHNA and CDR2 as YSLEER. V gave up 0 bases and J gave up 0 bases, with 9 bases separating them. This CDR3 spans 16 amino acids. The CDR3 nucleotides are TGCGCCAGCAGCCAAGATGCTGCGAGCTCCTACAATGAGCAGTTCTTC. It translates to CASSQDAASSYNEQFF.

In DNA, the CDR3 is TGCAGCGTTGACAGGGGCCACGGCACTGAAGCTTTCTTT. Its protein is CSVDRGHGTEAFF. V usage is TRBV29-1 and J usage is TRBJ1-1, with a tentative D call TRBD1 (6 bases). The ends were cut back, 3 bases at V and 4 bases at J, with 12 bases in the middle. Germline lookup yields CDR1 SQVTM and CDR2 ANQGSEA. The CDR3 extends over 13 amino acids.

V and J are TRBV28 and TRBJ2-1; no clear D. There are 11 residues in the CDR3. V lost 6 bases to trimming and J lost 3 bases, with 3 bases between them. Germline CDR1 MDHEN, CDR2 SYDVKM. The CDR3 bases are TGTGCCAGCAGGTACTACAATGAGCAGTTCTTC. It encodes CASRYYNEQFF.

CDR3 sequence reads: CASSSEGGRDTEAFF. The CDR3 DNA is TGTGCCAGCAGCTCCGAAGGGGGCAGGGACACTGAAGCTTTCTTT. The V gene is TRBV5-8, the J gene TRBJ1-1; 7 bases align to TRBD1. The CDR3 sequence is 15 residues long. CDR1 is SGHTS, CDR2 YDEGEE, per germline. The trim removed 3 bases at V and 3 bases at J, leaving 8 bases unmatched.

This CDR3 reads CASSLRLAKNIQYF. For the CDR3, the DNA is TGTGCCAGCAGCTTGAGGTTAGCCAAAAACATTCAGTACTTC. This chain uses TRBV13 with TRBJ2-4; D gene unclear. The CDR3 is 14 amino acids. Germline V gives CDR1 PRHDT, CDR2 FYEKMQ (reference sequence). Between the trimmed V and J ends, which lost 3 bases and 0 bases, there was a span of 6 bases.

This chain uses TRBV3-1 (or the pseudogene TRBV3-2) with TRBJ2-7; TRBD1 aligns across 7 bases. Germline V gene data show CDR1 as LGHDT and CDR2 as YNNKEL (reference sequence). The ends lost 1 base at V and 6 bases at J; junction bases unmatched: 9. The length of the CDR3 is 15 residues. The CDR3 bases are TGTGCCAGCAGCCAAGTTCGGACAGGCCCCTTCGAGCAGTACTTC. Encoded protein: CASSQVRTGPFEQYF.

This chain joins TRBV24-1 and TRBJ2-2, with 13 bases fitting TRBD2. This CDR3 comprises 18 residues. Germline V gene sequence: CDR1 KGHDR, CDR2 SFDVKD. V gave up 4 bases and J gave up 2 bases; unmatched junction bases: 6. CDR3 sequence: CATSDRGTSGINTGELFF. DNA of the CDR3: TGTGCCACCAGTGACCGCGGGACTAGCGGGATAAACACCGGGGAGCTGTTTTTT.

The chain uses TRBV2 and TRBJ2-7; tentatively, D is TRBD2 (5 bases). V was clipped by 6 bases and J by 3 bases, with 9 bases between them. This CDR3 is built from 12 residues. CDR1 is SNHLY, CDR2 FYNNEI, per germline. For the CDR3, the DNA is TGTGCCAGCAGAGGACTTGACTACGAGCAGTACTTC. This encodes CASRGLDYEQYF.

This clone was counted a single time. The V gene is TRBV10-3, the J gene TRBJ1-2, with TRBD1 matching over 8 bases. The germline V gene has CDR1 ENHRY and CDR2 SYGVKD. The trim removed 6 bases at V and 4 bases at J, leaving 1 base unmatched. The CDR3 runs 12 residues. In DNA form, the CDR3 reads TGTGCCATCAGCCAGGGGGCCTATGGCTACACCTTC. Translating gives CAISQGAYGYTF.